What follows are 12 T cell receptor beta chains derived from one specimen sequenced in a study of blood T cell repertoires in COVID-19 (dated by TCRdb to 2019 to 2021). Library preparation employed the immunoSEQ multiplex PCR assay. The table was pulled from immuneACCESS by TCRdb, which kept in-frame rearrangements only. Such tables lose some clones; where checked, under half of the loss comes from unresolved V genes, and the rest has no known cause. The sample has just over 300,000 clones on record, about nine tenths of them singletons. Around 4.6% of the sample rests with the top ten. The source material was PBMCs or T cells enriched from blood (not recorded which). The receptors come from a man aged 25-40 years who had recovered from COVID-19.

This clone was detected a few times. This chain uses TRBV30 with TRBJ2-5; 10 bases fit TRBD2. The CDR3 consists of 16 residues. Germline CDR1 reads GTSNPN; CDR2 reads SVGIG (reference sequence). Germline trimming cut 2 bases from V and 1 base from J; bases unmatched to any gene: 7. The CDR3 loop reads CAWSSLAGAGQETQYF. CDR3 coding DNA: TGTGCCTGGAGTAGTCTAGCGGGAGCGGGCCAAGAGACCCAGTACTTC.

The chain carries TRBV6-1 and TRBJ2-7; 8 positions match TRBD2. The length of the CDR3 is 16 residues. Germline V gives CDR1 MNHNS, CDR2 SASEGT. Trimming removed 2 bases from V and 1 base from J; junction bases left unmatched: 7. The CDR3 region has the DNA TGTGCCAGCAGTGAAAGACAAGGGACTAGATCCTACGAGCAGTACTTC. It specifies CASSERQGTRSYEQYF.

The rearrangement uses TRBV5-1 and TRBJ1-4; weak D call: TRBD1 (5 bases). Germline V gives CDR1 SGHRS, CDR2 YFSETQ. The germline V and J ends were trimmed by 5 bases and 3 bases, with 5 bases remaining between them. CDR3 length equals 12 residues. The CDR3 nucleotides read TGCGCCAGCAGAGGGGCTAATGAAAAACTGTTTTTT. Translated: CASRGANEKLFF.

The chain employs TRBV24-1 and TRBJ2-2, with D tentatively TRBD2 (6 bases). The CDR3 contains 11 residues. V lost 9 bases and J 8 bases, leaving 9 bases between the germline ends. Germline CDR1 and CDR2: KGHDR and SFDVKD. CDR3 sequence reads: CATQGGGELFF. The CDR3 bases are TGTGCCACCCAGGGAGGAGGGGAGCTGTTTTTT.

This sequence joins TRBV11-2 and TRBJ1-2; D gene uncertain. The V gene lost 1 base and the J gene lost 0 bases, with 15 bases spanning the gap. Germline CDR1 is SGHAT and CDR2 is FQNNGV. The CDR3 has 17 residues. DNA of the CDR3: TGTGCCAGCAGCTTAGGCTTCGGGTCCGGAGCTAACTATGGCTACACCTTC. Encoded protein: CASSLGFGSGANYGYTF.

The rearrangement uses TRBV12-3 or TRBV12-4 and TRBJ1-3; D ambiguous. The V end lost 3 bases, the J end lost 2 bases, and 5 bases lay between the germline ends. This CDR3 comprises 13 residues. CDR3 protein: CASSFSAGNTIYF. In nucleotides, the CDR3 is TGTGCCAGCAGTTTCAGCGCTGGAAACACCATATATTTT.

This chain connects TRBV28 to TRBJ1-3; no definite D call. Germline CDR1 is MDHEN and CDR2 is SYDVKM. Trimming left V 7 bases short and J 5 bases short, with 6 bases between. This CDR3 is built from 11 residues. The CDR3 region has the DNA TGTGCCAGCATCCTCCGAAACACCATATATTTT. This encodes CASILRNTIYF.

As for this clone: Other DNA sequences within the sample encode an identical CDR3. CDR3 sequence: CASSLGTGTEAFF. CDR3 nucleotides: TGTGCCAGCAGTCTAGGGACAGGGACTGAAGCTTTCTTT. V gene TRBV27 combines with J gene TRBJ1-1; 9 bases line up with TRBD1. Germline loops: CDR1 MNHEY, CDR2 SMNVEV (reference sequence). The CDR3 is 13 residues long. Losses at the gene ends were 5 bases for V and 5 bases for J; bases not matched to a gene: 3.

The chain couples TRBV12-5 to TRBJ2-2; D is possibly TRBD2 (6 bases). V was pared by 7 bases and J by 0 bases, with 15 bases between. This CDR3 spans 16 amino acids. Germline lookup yields CDR1 LGHNT and CDR2 FRNRAP. The CDR3 sequence is CASAMSGLTNTGELFF. CDR3 nucleotides: TGTGCTAGTGCAATGTCGGGACTTACGAACACCGGGGAGCTGTTTTTT.

The CDR3: CASSVDRVGAADTQYF. The CDR3, as DNA: TGTGCCAGCAGCGTAGACCGCGTGGGAGCAGCCGATACGCAGTATTTT. The chain is built from TRBV9 and TRBJ2-3; TRBD2 might be the D (5 bases). The CDR3 length is 16 residues. Trimming removed 0 bases at V and 6 bases at J, with 17 bases between. Germline assignment: CDR1 SGDLS and CDR2 YYNGEE.

The rearrangement joins TRBV18 to TRBJ1-1; D remains ambiguous. The length of the CDR3 is 14 residues. Per the germline V gene, CDR1 is KGHSH and CDR2 is LQKENI. The V gene lost 1 base and the J gene lost 3 bases, with 9 bases spanning the gap. CDR3 bases: TGTGCCAGCTCACCACGCTACGGGGACACTGAAGCTTTCTTT. It is translated as CASSPRYGDTEAFF.

V usage is TRBV5-1 and J usage is TRBJ2-7; perhaps TRBD1 as D (6 bases). This CDR3 contains 16 residues. V lost 0 bases, J lost 3 bases, and 16 bases lay in between. Germline assignment: CDR1 SGHRS and CDR2 YFSETQ. Here the CDR3 reads CASSLEGRGSGYEQYF. For the CDR3, the DNA is TGCGCCAGCAGCTTGGAAGGCAGGGGATCAGGCTACGAGCAGTACTTC.